This T cell receptor beta chain derives from a study of OX40 agonist ivuxolimab in advanced cancers. The assay was immunoSEQ multiplex PCR, and TCRdb's table has in-frame clones only and misses some. The data contain around 100,000 clones, about 91% of them seen just once; the ten biggest clones take up roughly 0.53%. The CDR3 contains 14 residues. CDR1 and CDR2 (germline): SGHTS, YDEGEE. Trimming stripped 9 bases from V and 0 bases from J, with 10 bases between. Here the sequenced sample was CD4+ or CD8+ T cells sorted from blood, taken in a trial of the OX40 agonist ivuxolimab. This TCR was recovered from an adult with an advanced solid tumor such as melanoma, head and neck, liver or kidney cancer. The chain couples TRBV5-8 to TRBJ2-6, with no clear D. The CDR3: CATTEFSGANVLTF. CDR3 nucleotides: TGTGCCACCACAGAGTTCTCTGGGGCCAACGTCCTGACTTTC. The variable domain in full, completed from reference TRBV5-8 and TRBJ2-6, reads EAGVTQSPTHLIKTRGQQATLRCSPISGHTSVYWYQQALGLGLQFLLWYDEGEERNRGNFPPRFSGRQFPNYSSELNVNALELEDSALYLCATTEFSGANVLTFGAGSRLTVL.